Shown below are 26 T cell receptor beta chains from a single sample sequenced in a study of early T cells in non-severe SARS-CoV-2 infection. One entry per CDR3 protein results from TCRdb running MiXCR on the 5' RACE reads. The sample records about 100,000 distinct CDR3 sequences, around 14% being singletons. Sequences were obtained from whole blood. Source of these receptors: an adult who was a healthcare worker with PCR-confirmed SARS-CoV-2 infection or an uninfected control (not recorded which).

This clonotype has a handful of counts. The chain has TRBV28 and TRBJ2-3; TRBD2 might be the D (5 bases). V was cut by 7 bases and J by 2 bases, with 13 bases left in between. Germline loops: CDR1 MDHEN, CDR2 SYDVKM. The CDR3 extends over 14 amino acids. The CDR3: CASKGRGYTDTQYF. The CDR3 DNA is TGTGCCAGCAAAGGCCGGGGATACACAGATACGCAGTATTTT. Supplemented by reference TRBV28 and TRBJ2-3, the full variable domain reads DVKVTQSSRYLVKRTGEKVFLECVQDMDHENMFWYRQDPGLGLRLIYFSYDVKMKEKGDIPEGYSVSREKKERFSLILESASTNQTSMYLCASKGRGYTDTQYFGPGTRLTVL.

The DNA for the CDR3 is TGCGCCAGCAGCTTGCTAGGGGGAGGAGGCTACACCTTC. It is translated as CASSLLGGGGYTF. The chain recombines TRBV5-1 with TRBJ1-2; maybe TRBD1 (6 bases). The CDR3 contains 13 residues. Deletions cut 1 base from V and 8 bases from J, with 12 bases between. CDR1 is SGHRS, CDR2 YFSETQ, per germline.

This clonotype showed up many times. The V call is TRBV27, the J call TRBJ2-1; tentatively, D is TRBD1 or TRBD2 (5 bases each). V was pared by 7 bases and J by 4 bases, with 14 bases between. CDR3 length equals 14 residues. Per the germline V gene, CDR1 is MNHEY and CDR2 is SMNVEV (reference sequence). In nucleotides, the CDR3 is TGTGCCAGCACCAGAGCTGGGGGATACAATGAGCAGTTCTTC. Translating it yields CASTRAGGYNEQFF.

Ten or more counts support this clonotype. The chain uses TRBV9 and TRBJ1-2, with D perhaps matching TRBD1 (5 bases). CDR3 length: 17 residues. In germline, CDR1 is SGDLS, CDR2 YYNGEE. V gave up 3 bases and J gave up 4 bases, with 22 bases separating them. The CDR3: CASSARDLGTKTYGYTF. CDR3 nucleotide sequence: TGTGCCAGCAGCGCCCGGGACCTCGGAACGAAGACCTATGGCTACACCTTC.

The chain recombines TRBV29-1 with TRBJ2-2; D might be TRBD1 (6 bases). The germline V gene encodes CDR1 SQVTM and CDR2 ANQGSEA. V was trimmed by 5 bases and J by 0 bases, leaving 7 bases between them. This CDR3 comprises 13 residues. The CDR3 DNA sequence: TGCAGCGTTCGGGACACGAACACCGGGGAGCTGTTTTTT. This gives the protein CSVRDTNTGELFF.

This chain connects TRBV6-5 to TRBJ2-1, with 9 bases fitting TRBD1. The CDR3 spans 13 residues. V lost 2 bases and J lost 7; bases outside the gene matches: 0. The germline gives CDR1 MNHEY, CDR2 SVGAGI. CDR3 bases: TGTGCCAGCAGTTACGACAGGGGGAATGAGCAGTTCTTC. Its translation is CASSYDRGNEQFF.

V is TRBV29-1 and J is TRBJ2-5; D is perhaps TRBD1 (5 bases). Germline CDR1 is SQVTM and CDR2 is ANQGSEA. V dropped 4 bases and J dropped 2 bases, with 14 bases sitting between them. The CDR3 runs to 14 residues. In nucleotides, the CDR3 is TGCAGCGTTGCCCAAGGACACCTGCAAGAGACCCAGTACTTC. Protein sequence: CSVAQGHLQETQYF.

The genes are TRBV4-3 and TRBJ1-2, with D hard to call. Germline values: CDR1 LGHNA, CDR2 YSLEER. Trimming pared 0 bases from V and 2 bases from J, leaving 10 bases between. The CDR3 sequence is 15 residues long. CDR3 amino acids: CASSQDSGLNYGYTF. CDR3 nucleotides: TGCGCCAGCAGCCAAGACTCAGGACTGAACTATGGCTACACCTTC.

The chain joins TRBV7-2 to TRBJ2-6; D gene unclear. There are 13 residues in the CDR3. V lost 4 bases and J 2 bases, leaving 3 bases between the germline ends. From germline, CDR1 is SGHTA and CDR2 FQGNSA. The CDR3 region has the DNA TGTGCCAGCAGCTCCGCTGGGGCCAACGTCCTGACTTTC. This sequence encodes CASSSAGANVLTF.

A single count supports this clonotype. This may be a read error: a much more frequent sequence differs by one nucleotide. The V and J genes are TRBV12-3 or TRBV12-4 and TRBJ2-5; D may correspond to TRBD1 or TRBD2 (5 bases each). V was clipped by 7 bases and J by 2 bases, with 14 bases between them. The CDR3 is made up of 14 amino acids. CDR3 nucleotide sequence: TGTGCCAGCAATCAGTCGGGGCGGCAAGAGACCCAGTACTTC. Translated: CASNQSGRQETQYF.

The genes are TRBV7-2 and TRBJ2-2; 7 bases agree with TRBD2. The CDR3 is 15 amino acids. V shed 8 bases and J 0 bases; nucleotides not matched to a gene: 6. Germline values: CDR1 SGHTA, CDR2 FQGNSA. CDR3 coding DNA: TGTGCCAGCGCGGGGAGGGTGACGAACACCGGGGAGCTGTTTTTT. Translation gives CASAGRVTNTGELFF.

Comments on this clonotype: Because the CDR3 is missing its conserved closing phenylalanine or tryptophan, this is likely a read error. This rearrangement joins TRBV4-3 to TRBJ2-7; 7 bases are shared with TRBD2. This CDR3 comprises 16 residues. Trimming took 0 bases from V and 1 from J; bases not matched to a gene: 6. Germline V gene data show CDR1 as LGHNA and CDR2 as YSLEER. CDR3: CASSQEIGGGSYEQYY. CDR3 bases: TGCGCCAGCAGCCAAGAGATCGGGGGAGGGTCCTACGAGCAGTACTAC.

This clonotype came up many times. The chain is built from TRBV11-2 and TRBJ2-3; 8 nucleotides agree with TRBD2. Germline V gene lookup returns CDR1 SGHAT and CDR2 FQNNGV. The CDR3 covers 15 residues. V shed 5 bases and J 6 bases; nucleotides not matched to a gene: 10. CDR3 amino acids: CASSQIRPGGDTQYF. The DNA of the CDR3 is TGTGCCAGCAGCCAAATCAGACCGGGAGGGGATACGCAGTATTTT.

This clonotype was recorded many times. The rearrangement uses TRBV29-1 and TRBJ1-4, with 9 positions matching TRBD1. The CDR3 consists of 12 residues. The germline gives CDR1 SQVTM, CDR2 ANQGSEA. V lost 6 bases and J lost 8; bases outside the gene matches: 4. Here the CDR3 DNA reads TGCAGCGTGTGGACAGGGGTAGAAAAACTGTTTTTT. This translates into CSVWTGVEKLFF.

This clonotype was seen many times. V gene TRBV12-3 or TRBV12-4 combines with J gene TRBJ2-3, with unresolved D. The CDR3 extends over 13 amino acids. Trimming took off 1 base at V and 3 bases at J, with 5 bases between the two ends. Here the CDR3 DNA reads TGTGCCAGCAGTTTAGGGTGGACAGATACGCAGTATTTT. Protein product: CASSLGWTDTQYF.

Ten or more counts support this clonotype. V and J are TRBV29-1 and TRBJ1-1, with 8 positions matching TRBD1. J gave up 3 bases and V 5 bases, and 11 bases lay outside the gene matches. The CDR3 spans 15 residues. CDR1 and CDR2 from the germline V gene are SQVTM and ANQGSEA. The DNA for the CDR3 is TGCAGCGTTCGTCGGAGCCTGACAGGGGACACTGAAGCTTTCTTT. Its protein product is CSVRRSLTGDTEAFF.

This clonotype has a count of ten or more. The CDR3 loop reads CASGRTFGYTF. The CDR3 nucleotides read TGTGCCAGCGGCAGGACGTTTGGCTACACCTTC. This sequence joins TRBV28 and TRBJ1-2; no clear D gene. From germline, CDR1 is MDHEN and CDR2 SYDVKM. CDR3 length: 11 amino acids. V lost 8 bases, J lost 7 bases, and 11 bases lay in between.

This clonotype was picked up many times. J is TRBJ2-5 and V is TRBV5-1; maybe TRBD1 (6 bases). The CDR3 extends over 15 amino acids. Germline V gene lookup returns CDR1 SGHRS and CDR2 YFSETQ. The V end lost 3 bases, the J end lost 4 bases, and 16 bases lay between the germline ends. CDR3 nucleotides: TGCGCCAGCAGCTCCTCTGACAGGCTCCTAGAGACCCAGTACTTC. This sequence encodes CASSSSDRLLETQYF.

V and J are TRBV10-2 and TRBJ2-3; maybe TRBD2 (7 bases). Trimming cost V 3 bases and J 3 bases, with 13 bases left between them. From germline, CDR1 is WSHSY and CDR2 SAAADI. This CDR3 is 15 amino acids long. The CDR3 loop is CASSDWGGLTDTQYF. CDR3 in DNA: TGCGCCAGCAGTGATTGGGGGGGCTTAACAGATACGCAGTATTTT.

The gene calls are TRBV7-9 and TRBJ2-2; D possibly corresponds to TRBD1 (6 bases). The germline V and J ends were trimmed by 5 bases and 5 bases, with 9 bases remaining between them. The CDR3 loop spans 13 amino acids. Germline CDR1 and CDR2: SEHNR and FQNEAQ (reference sequence). The CDR3 sequence is CASSRTETGELFF. For the CDR3, the DNA is TGTGCCAGCAGCAGGACAGAAACCGGGGAGCTGTTTTTT.

This clonotype has a count of ten or more. The chain has TRBV6-6 and TRBJ2-5; 14 nucleotides agree with TRBD2. CDR1 is MNHNY, CDR2 SVGAGI, per germline (reference sequence). This CDR3 has 16 amino acids. Losses at the gene ends were 5 bases for V and 5 bases for J; bases not matched to a gene: 7. CDR3 bases: TGTGCCAGCAGTAGGACTAGCGGGGGGAGGTCGGAGACCCAGTACTTC. Translating it yields CASSRTSGGRSETQYF.

This clonotype occurred many times. V is TRBV29-1 and J is TRBJ2-3; a possible D gene is TRBD1 (7 bases). The CDR3 runs to 13 residues. Trimming removed 8 bases at V and 2 bases at J, with 14 bases between. In germline, CDR1 is SQVTM, CDR2 ANQGSEA. The chain's CDR3 is CSPRDSITDTQYF. CDR3 in DNA: TGCAGCCCGCGGGACAGTATCACAGATACGCAGTATTTT.

This chain connects TRBV5-1 to TRBJ1-1; maybe TRBD1 (6 bases). Trimming cost V 1 base and J 1 base, with 11 bases left between them. The CDR3 covers 15 residues. Per the germline V gene, CDR1 is SGHRS and CDR2 is YFSETQ. CDR3 amino acids: CASSLYGQKNTEAFF. The CDR3 nucleotides are TGCGCCAGCAGCTTGTACGGACAGAAGAACACTGAAGCTTTCTTT.

There are a few counts of this clonotype. This chain links TRBV7-2 with TRBJ2-3, with TRBD2 matching 14 bases. The V and J ends lost 5 bases and 4 bases, in that order; junction bases with no gene match: 5. The CDR3 has 16 amino acids. In germline, CDR1 is SGHTA, CDR2 FQGNSA. CDR3 nucleotide sequence: TGTGCCAGCAGCCCGCCGACTAGCGGGGGGGCAGATACGCAGTATTTT. Its translation: CASSPPTSGGADTQYF. The variable domain in full, completed from reference TRBV7-2 and TRBJ2-3, reads GAGVSQSPSNKVTEKGKDVELRCDPISGHTALYWYRQSLGQGLEFLIYFQGNSAPDKSGLPSDRFSAERTGGSVSTLTIQRTQQEDSAVYLCASSPPTSGGADTQYFGPGTRLTVL.

This sequence joins TRBV7-9 and TRBJ1-4, with D perhaps matching TRBD1 (5 bases). Germline CDR1 reads SEHNR; CDR2 reads FQNEAQ (reference sequence). This CDR3 region has 17 residues. Trimming took off 0 bases at V and 5 bases at J, with 16 bases between the two ends. CDR3 in DNA: TGTGCCAGCAGCTTAGCGTCTCGTGGGGCTTCGAATGAAAAACTGTTTTTT. Translation: CASSLASRGASNEKLFF.

This clonotype has at least ten counts. The chain recombines TRBV7-9 with TRBJ2-1; 12 bases align to TRBD2. The CDR3 has 15 residues. Unmatched junction bases numbered 7, after V lost 5 bases and J lost 8 bases. In germline, CDR1 is SEHNR, CDR2 FQNEAQ (reference sequence). For the CDR3, the DNA is TGTGCCAGCAGCCCGACTAGCGGGGGCCTCTATGAGCAGTTCTTC. Encoded protein: CASSPTSGGLYEQFF. Full variable domain (missing parts from reference TRBV7-9 and TRBJ2-1): DTGVSQNPRHKITKRGQNVTFRCDPISEHNRLYWYRQTLGQGPEFLTYFQNEAQLEKSRLLSDRFSAERPKGSFSTLEIQRTEQGDSAMYLCASSPTSGGLYEQFFGPGTRLTVL.